The T cell receptor beta chain described here comes from a study of breast tumors, draining lymph nodes, adjacent tissues. One entry per CDR3 protein, called by TCRdb with MiXCR from the multiplex PCR reads. The table records approximately 150,000 distinct CDR3 sequences, more than 25% of them present only once. There are 17 residues in the CDR3. Germline CDR1 is LNHDA and CDR2 is SQIVND (reference sequence). V was cut by 4 bases and J by 0 bases, with 16 bases left in between. The lymph nodes were axillary draining lymph nodes from breast cancer patients. Many counts were recorded for this clonotype.

This receptor was obtained from a female donor with breast cancer. Some clones in this sample may be carry-over from other donors' samples. J is TRBJ1-3 and V is TRBV19; the D gene is possibly TRBD1 (6 bases). Sequencing input: axillary lymph node tissue. DNA of the CDR3: TGTGCCAGTAGTAATGCCCGGGGGGCCAGCTCTGGAAACACCATATATTTT. It encodes CASSNARGASSGNTIYF.